Presented here are 6 T cell receptor beta chains from one specimen sequenced in a study of PD-1 blockade in classical Hodgkin lymphoma. Each and every patient relapsed after autologous stem cell transplantation, and patients got differing brentuximab vedotin exposure. Profiling relied on immunoSEQ multiplex PCR, and the TCRdb table lists in-frame clones only, not all of them. Of 100,000 to 130,000 clones in the sample, about 88% were seen once. This specimen was peripheral blood mononuclear cells (PBMCs), taken before the second cycle of nivolumab. The receptors here all came from a human donor with classical Hodgkin lymphoma.

In its sample, this clone was seen a few times. The chain combines TRBV7-9 with TRBJ2-2, with 8 bases aligning to TRBD1. Germline lookup yields CDR1 SEHNR and CDR2 FQNEAQ (reference sequence). The V and J ends lost 4 bases and 9 bases, in that order; junction bases with no gene match: 4. The CDR3 covers 13 residues. The CDR3 nucleotides read TGTGCCAGCAGCTCGGACAGGGTCCGGGAGCTGTTTTTT. This codes for CASSSDRVRELFF.

J is TRBJ2-7 and V is TRBV28, with D tentatively TRBD2 (5 bases). The V end lost 4 bases, the J end lost 4 bases, and 17 bases lay between the germline ends. CDR1 and CDR2 from the germline V gene are MDHEN and SYDVKM. The CDR3 has 15 residues. This CDR3 reads CASSSLAMEDYEQYF. The CDR3 nucleotides are TGTGCCAGCAGTTCGTTAGCGATGGAGGATTACGAGCAGTACTTC.

This chain connects TRBV14 to TRBJ1-1; D is ambiguous. The germline V gene encodes CDR1 SGHDN and CDR2 FVKESK. V lost 0 bases, J lost 5 bases, and 7 bases lay in between. The CDR3 consists of 13 residues. The CDR3 is CASSQDFQTEAFF. The CDR3 nucleotides read TGTGCCAGCAGCCAAGATTTCCAGACTGAAGCTTTCTTT.

The chain uses TRBV27 and TRBJ2-3, with 7 bases lining up with TRBD1. Losses at the gene ends were 6 bases for V and 2 bases for J; bases not matched to a gene: 8. CDR3 length: 15 residues. The germline gives CDR1 MNHEY, CDR2 SMNVEV (reference sequence). Written as DNA, the CDR3 is TGTGCCAGCAGAGACCAGACAGGGTACACAGATACGCAGTATTTT. The encoded protein is CASRDQTGYTDTQYF.

The chain recombines TRBV6-5 with TRBJ2-7; a weak D match, TRBD2 (5 bases). Per germline, CDR1 MNHEY and CDR2 SVGAGI. V was shortened by 3 bases and J by 8 bases, with 14 bases between the two germline ends. CDR3 length: 13 amino acids. The CDR3 DNA reads as TGTGCCAGCAGTTATAGTAGCGAGACTAAGCAGTACTTC. It translates to CASSYSSETKQYF.

The chain is built from TRBV5-4 and TRBJ2-1, with 10 bases fitting TRBD2. The V and J ends lost 0 bases and 3 bases, in that order; junction bases with no gene match: 6. Germline V CDR1 and CDR2: SGHNT, YYREEE (reference sequence). The CDR3 covers 17 residues. CDR3 sequence (DNA): TGTGCCAGCAGCTTGGTCGTCCTAGCGGGAGTCTACAATGAGCAGTTCTTC. Protein: CASSLVVLAGVYNEQFF.